Listed below are T cell receptor beta chains from one sample, sequenced in a study of identical twins. TCRdb re-called the 5' RACE reads through MiXCR, storing one row per CDR3 protein. Among roughly 480,000 distinct CDR3 sequences, 20% to 25% were seen once, and the ten largest hold 2.9%. These records were also assigned to another study, of T cells expressing NK-cell markers.

The sequenced material came from CD4+ T cells sorted from blood. These receptors were obtained from a woman younger than 30 in good health. The CDR3 runs from the conserved cysteine through the conserved F or W. Each record gives: J gene, V gene, clone size, D gene, CDR3 DNA, CDR3 protein. The D gene is left open where the match is weak. The listing skips clone size in some rows; elsewhere it reads once, few, many or a size class.

TRBJ2-2 TRBV5-1 - - TGCGCCAGCAGCTTGGCAGTCGCGGGGAGATCTGTTGCCGGGGAGCTGTTTTTT CASSLAVAGRSVAGELFF
TRBJ2-7 TRBV5-1 - - TGCGCCAGCAGCCCCGGGGCAGGGATACACGAGCAGTACTTC CASSPGAGIHEQYF
TRBJ2-1 TRBV21-1 - - TGTGCCAGCAGCAAAGGGAAGCGGGGGCCTTACAATGAGCAGTTCTTC CASSKGKRGPYNEQFF
TRBJ1-2 TRBV4-2 - - TGTGCCAGCAGCCAAGATGTTTCGTCAGGGAAGGGAAAAGGCTACACCTTC CASSQDVSSGKGKGYTF
TRBJ2-3 TRBV7-2 few - TGTGCCAGCAGCGCCGAAAGAGCTCCAGATACGCAGTATTTT CASSAERAPDTQYF
TRBJ2-1 TRBV18 - TRBD2 TGTGCCAGCTCAAACGGACTAGCAGTCGATGAGCAGTTCTTC CASSNGLAVDEQFF
TRBJ2-1 TRBV12-3/TRBV12-4 few - TGTGCCAGCAGAAGGACAGCGAGCAATGAGCAGTTCTTC CASRRTASNEQFF
TRBJ1-1 TRBV12-3/TRBV12-4 - TRBD1 TGTGCCAGCAGACGACAGGGAAGAGGGCCAGCTTTCTTT CASRRQGRGPAFF
TRBJ2-1 TRBV24-1 few - TGTGCCACCAGTAAAGCAGGCGGGACCAATGAGCAGTTCTTC CATSKAGGTNEQFF
TRBJ2-2 TRBV5-1 few TRBD2 TGCGCCAGCAGCTGGGGGACTAGCAACACCGGGGAGCTGTTTTTT CASSWGTSNTGELFF
TRBJ1-6 TRBV12-3/TRBV12-4 - - TGTGCCAGCTGCAAGCGGGTTCCCGCACCCCTCCACTTT CASCKRVPAPLHF
TRBJ2-1 TRBV28 few - TGTGCCAGCAGTTTCGTTTACGGACAGTGGTTCTTC CASSFVYGQWFF
TRBJ1-5 TRBV12-3/TRBV12-4 - - TGTGCCAGCAGTAACAGGGTAGAACAGCCCCAGCATTTT CASSNRVEQPQHF
TRBJ2-7 TRBV20-1 - - TGCAGTGCTAGAGAATACACCTCAACGTCCTACGAGCAGTACTTC CSAREYTSTSYEQYF
TRBJ2-7 TRBV5-1 many - TGCGCCAGCAGCTTGCCGGGGGACGAGCAGTACTTC CASSLPGDEQYF
TRBJ2-2 TRBV6-2/TRBV6-3 - - TGTGCCAGCAGTTACTCGGTAGGGGCCGGGGAGCTGTTTTTT CASSYSVGAGELFF
TRBJ2-3 TRBV4-3 - - TGCGCCAGCAGCCATGAAGCTAATACAGGGTCACCAGATACGCAGTATTTT CASSHEANTGSPDTQYF
TRBJ2-1 TRBV7-2 few - TGTGCCAGCAGCTTTCTCCGGGACCCAATAAAAGGGAATGAGCAGTTCTTC CASSFLRDPIKGNEQFF
TRBJ1-1 TRBV29-1 - - TGCAGCGCCCTCATTGCCCAGGGGACGGCTGAAGCTTTCTTT CSALIAQGTAEAFF
TRBJ2-7 TRBV12-3/TRBV12-4 few - TGTGCCAGCGGGGTGGGTTACGAGCAGTACTTC CASGVGYEQYF
TRBJ1-1 TRBV7-2 - TRBD1 TGTGCCAGCAGCCCAAACAGGGGGACAGCTGCTTTCTTT CASSPNRGTAAFF
TRBJ2-7 TRBV7-2 few - TGTGCCAGCAGCTTGCACGGGGGTACCTCCTACGAGCAGTACTTC CASSLHGGTSYEQYF
TRBJ2-3 TRBV4-3 - - TGCGCCAGCAGCGGGGGCGGGCTAGCCCATACGCAGTATTTT CASSGGGLAHTQYF
TRBJ2-7 TRBV10-3 - - TGTGCCATCAGTACAGGAGCCTACGAGCAGTACTTC CAISTGAYEQYF
TRBJ1-4 TRBV12-3/TRBV12-4 - - TGTGCCAGCAGGAGGACAGAGGGAAAACTGTTTTTT CASRRTEGKLFF
TRBJ1-1 TRBV6-2/TRBV6-3 - - TGTGCCAGCAGGGACCGGACACTTGAAGCTTTCTTT CASRDRTLEAFF
TRBJ2-5 TRBV30 few - TGTGCCTGGAGTGTATGGGGGGCGGAGACCCAGTACTTC CAWSVWGAETQYF
TRBJ2-5 TRBV7-9 few TRBD1 TGTGCCGCCCGAAGAACAGGGGGCACAGAGGAGACCCAGTACTTC CAARRTGGTEETQYF
TRBJ2-3 TRBV12-3/TRBV12-4 few - TGTGCCAGCAGTCTTCACGGAATAGATACGCAGTATTTT CASSLHGIDTQYF
TRBJ1-1 TRBV20-1 - - TGCAGTGCTAGAGGGACAGCTCCCGGCGGGAACACTGAAGCTTTCTTT CSARGTAPGGNTEAFF
TRBJ2-1 TRBV4-3 - - TGCGCCAGCAGCCCCTTCGGTGGGAGCGGTGAGCAGTTCTTC CASSPFGGSGEQFF
TRBJ2-1 TRBV12-3/TRBV12-4 - - TGTGCCAGCAGTTGGGGCCCCGGTGAGCAGTTCTTC CASSWGPGEQFF
TRBJ1-1 TRBV7-3 once - TGTGCCAGCAGCACGGACTCTTTGACTGAAGCTTTCTTT CASSTDSLTEAFF
TRBJ1-4 TRBV10-2 few TRBD1 TGCGCCAGCAGTGACAGGGGGAATGAAAAACTGTTTTTT CASSDRGNEKLFF
TRBJ2-7 TRBV29-1 few TRBD1 TGCAGCGTTGAAGTGACAGGGGGCAGCGTAGGCGAGCAGTACTTC CSVEVTGGSVGEQYF
TRBJ2-5 TRBV5-6 - - TGTGCCAGCAGCTTTTCAGGGGGGCAAGAGACCCAGTACTTC CASSFSGGQETQYF
TRBJ2-5 TRBV7-6 - - TGTGCCAGCAGCTCCTGGGGAACTCAAGAGACCCAGTACTTC CASSSWGTQETQYF
TRBJ2-1 TRBV7-6 once - TGTGCCAGCAGCTTAGCTCGAACAGGCGGAACCGAGCAGTTCTTC CASSLARTGGTEQFF
TRBJ2-1 TRBV29-1 - - TGCAGCGTTAACAGGGATGAGCAGTTCTTC CSVNRDEQFF
TRBJ1-1 TRBV7-9 many TRBD1 TGTGCCAGCAGCCTTCGGACAGGGCCGAACACTGAAGCTTTCTTT CASSLRTGPNTEAFF
TRBJ2-5 TRBV5-1 - - TGCGCCAGCAGCTTAGCGTCCCAAAGCCAAGAGACCCAGTACTTC CASSLASQSQETQYF
TRBJ2-2 TRBV6-1 - TRBD2 TGTGCCAGCAGTGAAGGCGGGGGAGGGGTGGCCGGGGAGCTGTTTTTT CASSEGGGGVAGELFF
TRBJ2-1 TRBV27 - - TGTGCCAGCAGTTTTTCCGGGGTGCCCTACAATGAGCAGTTCTTC CASSFSGVPYNEQFF
TRBJ2-6 TRBV7-9 - - TGTGCCAGCAGCACCCGTACAGGGTCCGGGGCCAACGTCCTGACTTTC CASSTRTGSGANVLTF
TRBJ2-1 TRBV5-1 few TRBD2 TGCGCCAGCAAACTAGCGGGGGGCGATGAGCAGTTCTTC CASKLAGGDEQFF
TRBJ2-1 TRBV7-7 - - TGTGCCAGCAGCTTCGGGACTCCTGCCTACAATGAGCAGTTCTTC CASSFGTPAYNEQFF
TRBJ1-6 TRBV20-1 few - TGCAGTGCACCCGAGAAGTTTAGGAATTCACCCCTCCACTTT CSAPEKFRNSPLHF
TRBJ1-6 TRBV10-2 - - TGCGCCAGCATGGCGGGCGCAGGCTCCTATAATTCACCCCTCCACTTT CASMAGAGSYNSPLHF
TRBJ1-2 TRBV5-1 many - TGCGCCAGCAGCTTGGGACAGCAAACAAACTATGGCTACACCTTC CASSLGQQTNYGYTF
TRBJ2-4 TRBV18 once TRBD1 TGTGCCAGCTCCGCCAACAGGGGGGACATTCAGTACTTC CASSANRGDIQYF
TRBJ1-4 TRBV3-1 - - TGTGCCAGCAGCCCGAGGGGCCTTCGTGAAAAACTGTTTTTT CASSPRGLREKLFF
TRBJ2-1 TRBV29-1 - TRBD1 TGCAGCGGTCTTAGGGACAGGGTTGGGAATGAGCAGTTCTTC CSGLRDRVGNEQFF
TRBJ2-1 TRBV10-3 - - TGTGCCATCAGTGTCGGGGGAGGCGGGGGCGATGAGCAGTTCTTC CAISVGGGGGDEQFF
TRBJ1-2 TRBV9 - - TGTGCCAGCAGCGCAGGGGACCGAAAAAACTATGGCTACACCTTC CASSAGDRKNYGYTF
TRBJ2-3 TRBV2 - - TGTGCCAGCAGTTTGCCTCGGGGGAGCACAGATACGCAGTATTTT CASSLPRGSTDTQYF
TRBJ2-1 TRBV19 few - TGTGCCAGTAGTATCGTCCAGCGACCTAATGAGCAGTTCTTC CASSIVQRPNEQFF
TRBJ2-3 TRBV20-1 - - TGCAGTGCTCATCCCGGGGCTAGGGATACGCAGTATTTT CSAHPGARDTQYF